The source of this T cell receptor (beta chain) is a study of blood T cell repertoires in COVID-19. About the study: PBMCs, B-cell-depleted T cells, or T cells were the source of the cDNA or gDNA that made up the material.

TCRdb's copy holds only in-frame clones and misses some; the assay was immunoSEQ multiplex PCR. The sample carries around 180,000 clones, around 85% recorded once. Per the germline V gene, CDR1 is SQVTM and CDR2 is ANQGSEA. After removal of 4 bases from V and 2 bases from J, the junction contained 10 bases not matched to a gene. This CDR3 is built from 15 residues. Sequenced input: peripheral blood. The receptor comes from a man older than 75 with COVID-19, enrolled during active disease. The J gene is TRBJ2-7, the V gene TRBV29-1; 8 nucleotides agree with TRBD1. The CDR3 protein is CSVVLAQGDPYEQYF. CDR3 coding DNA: TGCAGCGTTGTTTTAGCACAGGGGGACCCCTACGAGCAGTACTTC.